The clone carrying this TCR beta chain was seen a few times. This sample was included in a study of CD8+ T cells in alopecia areata. Patients with alopecia areata provided lesional scalp punch biopsies as well as peripheral blood. Following RNA extraction, reverse transcription yielded cDNA that acted as the sequencing template. Assay: immunoSEQ multiplex PCR; the TCRdb copy retains only in-frame clones and omits some. The sample holds around 200,000 clones, almost 65% seen once. V was cut by 3 bases and J by 0 bases, with 9 bases left in between. CDR1 and CDR2 (germline): SQVTM, ANQGSEA. This CDR3 is built from 15 residues.

The TCR originated in a human donor with alopecia areata. The chain combines TRBV29-1 with TRBJ2-6; no clear D. Specimen: CD4+ T cells sorted from blood, collected at week 0. CDR3 DNA: TGCAGCGTTGATGCAGAAGTCTCTGGGGCCAACGTCCTGACTTTC. Amino acid sequence: CSVDAEVSGANVLTF.